The 4 T cell receptor beta chains below were found in one sample sequenced in a study of T cell changes during pregnancy in multiple sclerosis. Only in-frame clones appear in the TCRdb table, and some are missing; sequencing was by immunoSEQ multiplex PCR. The table includes about 75,000 clones, roughly 90% detected once. The sample here was peripheral blood, taken in the first trimester of pregnancy. The receptors come from a female donor in good health, enrolled as a control in a pregnancy study.

The chain couples TRBV25-1 to TRBJ2-6; 7 bases match TRBD1. The CDR3 loop spans 15 amino acids. Per germline, CDR1 MGHDK and CDR2 SYGVNS. The V and J ends lost 2 bases and 4 bases, in that order; junction bases with no gene match: 2. The chain's CDR3 is CASSETGAGANVLTF. The CDR3 nucleotides read TGTGCCAGCAGTGAAACAGGGGCCGGGGCCAACGTCCTGACTTTC.

This clone was recorded a few times. J is TRBJ2-7 and V is TRBV2, with 10 positions matching TRBD2. Germline CDR1 is SNHLY and CDR2 is FYNNEI. The CDR3 sequence is 14 residues long. V gave up 4 bases and J gave up 4 bases; unmatched junction bases: 4. The CDR3 DNA reads as TGTGCCAGCAGTGCCCTAGCGGGAGTGTACGAGCAGTACTTC. Protein sequence: CASSALAGVYEQYF.

V is TRBV5-6 and J is TRBJ2-4, with D tentatively TRBD1 (5 bases). The CDR3 spans 14 residues. V lost 6 bases and J 6 bases, leaving 16 bases between the germline ends. Germline V gene sequence: CDR1 SGHDT, CDR2 YYEEEE. CDR3 protein: CASTTFTGLNIQYF. In DNA form, the CDR3 reads TGTGCCAGCACCACTTTCACAGGCCTAAACATTCAGTACTTC.

The CDR3 sequence: CASSKVGQGEDTQYF. CDR3 coding DNA: TGTGCCAGCAGCAAGGTGGGACAGGGGGAGGATACGCAGTATTTT. J is TRBJ2-3 and V is TRBV21-1; TRBD1 is the table's D call, not checked against the DNA. TRBV21-1 is a pseudogene segment. This CDR3 is built from 15 residues.